These 5 T cell receptor beta chains originate from one sample sequenced in a study of PD-1 blockade in classical Hodgkin lymphoma. Every single patient, without exception, relapsed after autologous stem cell transplantation, and brentuximab vedotin exposure varied. Sequencing used immunoSEQ multiplex PCR; TCRdb keeps in-frame clones, though not all of them. The sample lists over 85,000 clones; about four fifths were seen once. Material: peripheral blood mononuclear cells (PBMCs), obtained before the second cycle of nivolumab. All receptors come from a human donor with classical Hodgkin lymphoma.

The V call is TRBV7-8, the J call TRBJ2-7; 7 bases align to TRBD2. J was trimmed by 2 bases and V by 5 bases; bases with no gene match: 12. Per the germline V gene, CDR1 is SGHVS and CDR2 is FQNEAQ. The CDR3 consists of 16 residues. For the CDR3, the DNA is TGTGCCAGCAGCCCCTGGTGGGAGCTAGCGGCCTACGAGCAGTACTTC. It translates to CASSPWWELAAYEQYF.

This sequence joins TRBV13 and TRBJ2-1, with TRBD2 matching over 14 bases. The CDR3 has 13 residues. V was pared by 2 bases and J by 16 bases, with 4 bases of the junction left unmatched. The germline V gene encodes CDR1 PRHDT and CDR2 FYEKMQ (reference sequence). This CDR3 reads CASSLRLAGGCFF. The CDR3 nucleotides are TGTGCCAGCAGCTTACGACTAGCGGGAGGGTGCTTCTTC.

Ten or more counts support this clone. The chain uses TRBV29-1 and TRBJ1-1, with D tentatively TRBD1 (6 bases). The CDR3 is made up of 13 amino acids. The germline V gene has CDR1 SQVTM and CDR2 ANQGSEA. V dropped 7 bases and J dropped 8 bases, with 20 bases sitting between them. Here the CDR3 DNA reads TGCAGCGCCAACGACAGGCAGGGTACCGAAGCTTTCTTT. Encoded protein: CSANDRQGTEAFF.

The chain employs TRBV9 and TRBJ1-2; 9 bases align to TRBD1. Germline trimming cut 3 bases from V and 8 bases from J; bases unmatched to any gene: 8. CDR3 size: 14 residues. The germline CDR1 and CDR2 sequences are SGDLS and YYNGEE. Written as DNA, the CDR3 is TGTGCCAGCAGCGCGGGGGGACAGGGTCGCGGCTACACCTTC. Translation gives CASSAGGQGRGYTF.

J is TRBJ1-2 and V is TRBV5-1; 8 nucleotides agree with TRBD1. After removal of 4 bases from V and 7 bases from J, the junction contained 9 bases not matched to a gene. Per germline, CDR1 SGHRS and CDR2 YFSETQ. The CDR3 extends over 14 amino acids. CDR3: CASSHGQGWVGYTF. The DNA for the CDR3 is TGCGCCAGCAGCCATGGACAGGGATGGGTTGGCTACACCTTC.